This T cell receptor beta chain was observed in a study of T cell changes during pregnancy in multiple sclerosis. Produced via immunoSEQ multiplex PCR; TCRdb's table is partial and in-frame only. Here the sample spans fewer than 90,000 clones, 75% to 95% being singletons. V gave up 6 bases and J gave up 0 bases; unmatched junction bases: 11. Germline CDR1 MNHEY, CDR2 SMNVEV (reference sequence). The CDR3 covers 17 residues. Sample: peripheral blood, taken in the second trimester of pregnancy. The TCR sequence derives from a female donor with multiple sclerosis, enrolled in a pregnancy study. The chain joins TRBV27 to TRBJ1-5, with 7 bases that match TRBD1. The CDR3 spells CASRLTGAAYSNQPQHF. The CDR3 coding sequence is TGTGCCAGCAGGCTAACAGGGGCTGCATATAGCAATCAGCCCCAGCATTTT.